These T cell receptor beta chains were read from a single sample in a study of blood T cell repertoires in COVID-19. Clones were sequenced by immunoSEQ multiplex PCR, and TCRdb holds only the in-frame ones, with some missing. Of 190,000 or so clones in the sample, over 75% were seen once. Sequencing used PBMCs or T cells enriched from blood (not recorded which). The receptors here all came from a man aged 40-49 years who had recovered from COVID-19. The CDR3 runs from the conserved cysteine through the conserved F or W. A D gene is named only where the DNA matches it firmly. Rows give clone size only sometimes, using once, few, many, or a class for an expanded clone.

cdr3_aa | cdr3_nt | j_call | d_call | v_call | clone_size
CASSLGQNYGYTF | TGCGCCAGCAGCTTGGGTCAGAACTATGGCTACACCTTC | TRBJ1-2 | - | TRBV5-1 | -
CASSPIPGISGYTF | TGTGCCAGCAGCCCTATTCCAGGGATCTCTGGCTACACCTTC | TRBJ1-2 | - | TRBV5-4 | -
CATSPRTRGLAGAYNEQFF | TGTGCCACCAGCCCGCGAACCCGAGGACTAGCGGGGGCCTACAATGAGCAGTTCTTC | TRBJ2-1 | TRBD2 | TRBV15 | -
CASSSGTAYGYTF | TGTGCCAGCAGCTCCGGGACAGCCTATGGCTACACCTTC | TRBJ1-2 | TRBD1 | TRBV7-9 | -
CASSYRGTGYEQYF | TGTGCCAGCAGTTACCGTGGGACTGGGTACGAGCAGTACTTC | TRBJ2-7 | - | TRBV6-5 | -
CASSLRTGRATEAFF | TGTGCCAGCAGCTTAAGGACAGGGAGGGCCACTGAAGCTTTCTTT | TRBJ1-1 | TRBD1 | TRBV5-5 | -
CAWSRLARGGNEQFF | TGTGCCTGGTCAAGACTAGCCCGGGGGGGCAATGAGCAGTTCTTC | TRBJ2-1 | TRBD2 | TRBV30 | -
CASSLNAGADYEQYF | TGCGCCAGCAGCTTGAATGCGGGGGCTGACTACGAGCAGTACTTC | TRBJ2-7 | - | TRBV5-1 | few
CATSDMDRGYTF | TGTGCCACCAGTGATATGGACAGGGGCTACACCTTC | TRBJ1-2 | TRBD1 | TRBV24-1 | few
CASLQGDFNSPLHF | TGTGCCAGCCTACAGGGGGACTTTAATTCACCCCTCCACTTT | TRBJ1-6 | TRBD1 | TRBV2 | -
CASSHDRGGGPRYGYTF | TGCGCCAGCAGCCACGACAGGGGAGGGGGCCCGCGCTATGGCTACACCTTC | TRBJ1-2 | TRBD1 | TRBV5-1 | -
CASSPRGDRPSPLHF | TGCGCCAGCAGCCCGCGGGGGGACAGACCTTCACCCCTCCACTTT | TRBJ1-6 | TRBD1 | TRBV5-1 | -
CASSQGREFTTNEKLFF | TGCGCCAGCAGCCAAGGGAGGGAATTCACAACTAATGAAAAACTGTTTTTT | TRBJ1-4 | - | TRBV4-1 | once
CASRGPRGYTF | TGTGCCAGCAGGGGCCCCAGAGGCTACACCTTC | TRBJ1-2 | - | TRBV9 | -
CAWSEGQGTEKLFF | TGTGCCTGGAGTGAGGGACAGGGGACTGAAAAACTGTTTTTT | TRBJ1-4 | TRBD1 | TRBV30 | -
CASSDSKYNQPQHF | TGTGCCAGCAGTGATAGTAAATACAATCAGCCCCAGCATTTT | TRBJ1-5 | - | TRBV6-1 | -
CASILQGSSTEAFF | TGTGCCAGCATTTTACAGGGGTCTAGCACTGAAGCTTTCTTT | TRBJ1-1 | TRBD1 | TRBV6-5 | -